The clone carrying this T cell receptor (beta chain) was counted a few times. Its antigen is not identified. This entry is derived from a study of post-analysis software for immune sequencing data. Across the study: Recorded subtypes: relapsing-remitting, secondary progressive, progressive-relapsing; some patients unannotated.

This CDR3 comprises 15 residues. Trimming took off 7 bases at V and 4 bases at J, with 17 bases between the two ends. Findings of the study overall: Compared with controls, patients had more of roughly five TRBV segments, including TRBV5-6, TRBV5-1 and TRBV20-1. Same-batch preparations were strongly co-clustered by F measure.

Sequencing libraries made from TCR beta cDNA carried unique molecular identifiers. TCRdb fed the PCR reads into MiXCR, producing one record per CDR3 protein. This table holds about 540,000 distinct CDR3 sequences, around 36% found once. This chain connects TRBV12-3 or TRBV12-4 to TRBJ2-1, with a possible D match to TRBD1 (6 bases). The sequenced sample was blood. The TCR sequence derives from a girl between 2 and 17 years old with multiple sclerosis. For the CDR3, the DNA is TGTGCCAGCAAAACAACAGGGAGCCGATACAATGAGCAGTTCTTC. Its translation: CASKTTGSRYNEQFF.